This passage covers 22 T cell receptor beta chains from one sample sequenced in a study of technical replicates of blood from four donors. Using immunoSEQ multiplex PCR, the repertoire was profiled, and TCRdb retains in-frame clones only, with some absent. Of 80,000 to 95,000 clones listed, just over 90% are singletons. Material: T cells isolated from PBMCs. The source of these receptors is a human donor in good health.

The chain is built from TRBV4-1 and TRBJ2-1; the D is unclear. Germline V lookup: CDR1 MGHRA, CDR2 YSYEKL. Between the trimmed V and J ends, which lost 3 bases and 8 bases, there was a span of 5 bases. CDR3 length equals 11 residues. CDR3 nucleotide sequence: TGCGCCAGCAGCCAGGGCCATGAGCAGTTCTTC. Amino acid sequence: CASSQGHEQFF.

This chain connects TRBV27 to TRBJ1-1; 8 bases are a match to TRBD1. After removal of 1 base from V and 4 bases from J, the junction contained 5 bases not matched to a gene. The CDR3 has 15 residues. Germline loops: CDR1 MNHEY, CDR2 SMNVEV (reference sequence). The CDR3 region is CASSLFTGGSTEAFF. The CDR3 DNA reads TGTGCCAGCAGTTTATTTACAGGGGGGAGCACTGAAGCTTTCTTT.

This chain joins TRBV5-4 and TRBJ2-7; TRBD2 might be the D (5 bases). V dropped 0 bases and J dropped 9 bases, with 13 bases sitting between them. Germline V CDR1 and CDR2: SGHNT, YYREEE (reference sequence). The CDR3 consists of 13 residues. The CDR3 region is CASSLELEARQYF. The CDR3 region has the DNA TGTGCCAGCAGCTTGGAACTAGAAGCGCGGCAGTACTTC.

The chain joins TRBV9 to TRBJ2-7, with 8 nucleotides matching TRBD2. V lost 4 bases and J lost 7; bases outside the gene matches: 4. Germline V gene data show CDR1 as SGDLS and CDR2 as YYNGEE. CDR3 length equals 12 residues. The CDR3 spells CASSRGGWEQYF. CDR3 sequence (DNA): TGTGCCAGCAGCCGGGGGGGCTGGGAGCAGTACTTC.

DNA of the CDR3: TGTGCCAGCAGTAAATCGATGGTCCGTATAGTCTACAATGAGCAGTTCTTC. Translating gives CASSKSMVRIVYNEQFF. This chain joins TRBV28 and TRBJ2-1; D unclear. The V gene's germline CDR1 is MDHEN and CDR2 SYDVKM. Trimming shortened V by 5 bases and J by 3 bases, and 20 bases separated the two germline ends. The CDR3 runs 17 residues.

The chain employs TRBV11-2 and TRBJ1-2; 12 nucleotides agree with TRBD1. The CDR3 loop spans 16 amino acids. Germline V gene sequence: CDR1 SGHAT, CDR2 FQNNGV. V lost 6 bases to trimming and J lost 7 bases; unmatched junction nucleotides: 12. The CDR3 region has the DNA TGTGCCAGCAGGAAACCGGGACAGGGGGCGGGAGGTGGCTACACCTTC. Residues: CASRKPGQGAGGGYTF.

This chain connects TRBV5-1 to TRBJ2-7; TRBD2 agrees at 7 bases. This CDR3 has 15 amino acids. Germline-derived CDR1 and CDR2 are SGHRS and YFSETQ. Trimming took 3 bases from V and 2 from J; bases not matched to a gene: 8. CDR3: CASSSNTGLAYEQYF. CDR3 DNA: TGCGCCAGCAGCTCAAATACCGGACTAGCCTACGAGCAGTACTTC.

J is TRBJ2-3 and V is TRBV5-1; 13 bases align to TRBD2. The germline CDR1 and CDR2 sequences are SGHRS and YFSETQ. The V segment lost 9 bases and the J segment 3 bases; nucleotides outside the gene matches: 13. This CDR3 contains 17 residues. CDR3 residues: CATSRLAGGGMTDTQYF. For the CDR3, the DNA is TGCGCCACCTCAAGACTAGCGGGAGGAGGGATGACAGATACGCAGTATTTT.

This clone was detected only once. This rearrangement joins TRBV2 to TRBJ1-2; TRBD1 might be the D (5 bases). This CDR3 contains 13 residues. Germline-derived CDR1 and CDR2 are SNHLY and FYNNEI. V lost 5 bases to trimming and J lost 7 bases, with 14 bases between them. For the CDR3, the DNA is TGTGCCAGCAGTATCAGGGAATTCAGTGGCTACACCTTC. Residues: CASSIREFSGYTF.

The chain joins TRBV7-7 to TRBJ2-1; D is perhaps TRBD1 (5 bases). The CDR3 has 13 amino acids. The germline CDR1 and CDR2 sequences are SSHAT and FNYEAQ (reference sequence). The V gene lost 3 bases and the J gene lost 6 bases, with 9 bases spanning the gap. CDR3 region: CASSLTASNEQFF. The CDR3 DNA sequence: TGTGCCAGCAGCTTGACAGCCAGCAATGAGCAGTTCTTC.

The rearrangement joins TRBV5-1 to TRBJ1-2, with D perhaps TRBD1 (5 bases). Germline values: CDR1 SGHRS, CDR2 YFSETQ. The CDR3 is 12 residues long. V shed 2 bases and J shed 6 bases, with 8 bases lying between them. The DNA of the CDR3 is TGCGCCAGCAGCTTCGGGGGGGATGGCTACACCTTC. This gives the protein CASSFGGDGYTF.

The rearrangement joins TRBV7-9 to TRBJ1-1, with 7 bases lining up with TRBD1. The junction had 13 bases not matched to a gene; V was cut back by 8 bases and J by 4 bases. The germline gives CDR1 SEHNR, CDR2 FQNEAQ (reference sequence). This CDR3 contains 15 residues. The CDR3 region has the DNA TGTGCCAGCCCCCAAAAGACAGGGCACAGCACTGAAGCTTTCTTT. Translated: CASPQKTGHSTEAFF.

This chain joins TRBV9 and TRBJ2-2, with D perhaps matching TRBD1 (6 bases). Deletions cut 4 bases from V and 5 bases from J, with 12 bases between. CDR3 size: 14 residues. CDR1 and CDR2 from the germline V gene are SGDLS and YYNGEE. The CDR3 region has the DNA TGTGCCAGCAGCCAACAAACAGGGACCGGGGAGCTGTTTTTT. Its translation is CASSQQTGTGELFF.

V is TRBV30 and J is TRBJ1-1, with a tentative D call TRBD1 (5 bases). Germline V gives CDR1 GTSNPN, CDR2 SVGIG (reference sequence). Trimming took off 3 bases at V and 3 bases at J, with 14 bases between the two ends. CDR3 length equals 14 residues. The CDR3 loop reads CAWSASTGDTEAFF. CDR3 bases: TGTGCCTGGAGCGCATCCACAGGAGACACTGAAGCTTTCTTT.

The chain uses TRBV4-1 and TRBJ1-5; 7 bases agree with TRBD1. The junction had 5 bases not matched to a gene; V was cut back by 0 bases and J by 3 bases. The germline gives CDR1 MGHRA, CDR2 YSYEKL. CDR3 length: 16 residues. The CDR3 sequence is CASSQDRGQLNQPQHF. CDR3 nucleotide sequence: TGCGCCAGCAGCCAAGATCGGGGACAGCTCAATCAGCCCCAGCATTTT.

A word on this clone: A read error is likely, as this CDR3 ends without the conserved phenylalanine or tryptophan. Because the CDR3's place on the DNA is in doubt, the DNA is left out and the CDR3 is given as listed by TCRdb. The rearrangement links TRBV28 to TRBJ2-7; the table names TRBD2, a call not compared with the DNA. Including both end residues, the CDR3 is 13 amino acids long. Germline V gene sequence: CDR1 MDHEN, CDR2 SYDVKM. The CDR3: CASSFNLGLATRA.

The chain carries TRBV29-1 and TRBJ2-7; 9 bases map to TRBD2. This CDR3 region has 16 residues. Germline V gives CDR1 SQVTM, CDR2 ANQGSEA. The junction had 14 bases not matched to a gene; V was cut back by 8 bases and J by 0 bases. This CDR3 is CSPTRVASGTSYEQYF. CDR3 nucleotides: TGCAGCCCCACCCGGGTTGCTAGCGGGACCTCCTACGAGCAGTACTTC.

The chain carries TRBV10-3 and TRBJ2-7; no reliable D call. The V gene lost 2 bases and the J gene lost 3 bases, with 11 bases spanning the gap. Germline CDR1 reads ENHRY; CDR2 reads SYGVKD. The length of the CDR3 is 14 residues. In nucleotides, the CDR3 is TGTGCCATCAGTGAGGTAGTCGCTTACTACGAGCAGTACTTC. Its protein is CAISEVVAYYEQYF.

The chain recombines TRBV9 with TRBJ2-1; 11 bases fit TRBD2. The trim removed 4 bases at V and 4 bases at J, leaving 4 bases unmatched. Germline loops: CDR1 SGDLS, CDR2 YYNGEE. The CDR3 contains 15 residues. CDR3 coding DNA: TGTGCCAGCAGCCGTAGCGGGGGGGCATACAATGAGCAGTTCTTC. Amino acid sequence: CASSRSGGAYNEQFF.

The rearrangement joins TRBV2 to TRBJ2-1; 12 positions match TRBD2. The germline V gene has CDR1 SNHLY and CDR2 FYNNEI. The CDR3 loop spans 13 amino acids. The V and J ends lost 6 bases and 15 bases, in that order; junction bases with no gene match: 9. The CDR3 DNA reads as TGTGCCAGCAGGAGACTAGCGGGAGATCGTATGTTCTTC. Amino acids: CASRRLAGDRMFF.

The chain carries TRBV5-6 and TRBJ2-2; the D gene is possibly TRBD2 (6 bases). The CDR3 is made up of 14 amino acids. The ends were cut back, 4 bases at V and 6 bases at J, with 13 bases in the middle. CDR1 and CDR2 (germline): SGHDT, YYEEEE. This CDR3 is CASSQVAGSGELFF. Written as DNA, the CDR3 is TGTGCCAGCAGCCAGGTGGCGGGGTCCGGGGAGCTGTTTTTT.

The rearrangement links TRBV5-1 to TRBJ2-5, with 8 bases that match TRBD1. CDR1 and CDR2 (germline): SGHRS, YFSETQ. This CDR3 contains 16 residues. V gave up 2 bases and J gave up 1 base; unmatched junction bases: 7. The CDR3 nucleotides are TGCGCCAGCAGCTTCGGACAGGGCACGATCCAAGAGACCCAGTACTTC. It codes for CASSFGQGTIQETQYF. The full variable domain, with the rest looked up from reference TRBV5-1 and TRBJ2-5, is KAGVTQTPRYLIKTRGQQVTLSCSPISGHRSVSWYQQTPGQGLQFLFEYFSETQRNKGNFPGRFSGRQFSNSRSEMNVSTLELGDSALYLCASSFGQGTIQETQYFGPGTRLLVL.